These 25 T cell receptor beta chains share one sample of origin, sequenced in a study of blood T cell repertoires in COVID-19. Assay: immunoSEQ multiplex PCR; the TCRdb copy retains only in-frame clones and omits some. The sample consists of 350,000 to 450,000 clones, approximately 89% of them appearing once. Sequences were obtained from peripheral blood. Source of these receptors: a woman in her sixties or seventies with COVID-19, enrolled during active disease.

V and J are TRBV7-2 and TRBJ2-7; 7 bases are a match to TRBD2. Germline V gives CDR1 SGHTA, CDR2 FQGNSA. The junction had 14 bases not matched to a gene; V was cut back by 4 bases and J by 5 bases. The CDR3 covers 16 residues. Here the CDR3 reads CASSSKGNGGFNEQYF. For the CDR3, the DNA is TGTGCCAGCAGCTCAAAGGGTAACGGGGGGTTTAACGAGCAGTACTTC.

The chain joins TRBV6-4 to TRBJ1-2; D possibly corresponds to TRBD1 (5 bases). The CDR3 totals 14 residues. V was clipped by 6 bases and J by 5 bases, with 16 bases between them. In germline, CDR1 is MRHNA, CDR2 SNTAGT. Here the CDR3 reads CASRPSGEGYGYTF. CDR3 bases: TGTGCCAGCAGACCCAGCGGGGAGGGGTATGGCTACACCTTC.

This chain uses TRBV27 with TRBJ1-1, with D unclear. CDR1 and CDR2 (germline): MNHEY, SMNVEV (reference sequence). The CDR3 covers 11 residues. The V end lost 3 bases, the J end lost 7 bases, and 6 bases lay between the germline ends. The DNA of the CDR3 is TGTGCCAGCAGTTTTTCGGGTGAAGCTTTCTTT. It is translated as CASSFSGEAFF.

The chain carries TRBV29-1 and TRBJ1-1; D call uncertain. The CDR3 runs to 15 residues. Germline-derived CDR1 and CDR2 are SQVTM and ANQGSEA. The V gene lost 2 bases and the J gene lost 0 bases, with 13 bases spanning the gap. The CDR3 protein is CSVESVNFMNTEAFF. CDR3 bases: TGCAGCGTTGAATCAGTAAATTTCATGAACACTGAAGCTTTCTTT.

V usage is TRBV7-2 and J usage is TRBJ2-5; 12 bases are shared with TRBD2. Germline trimming cut 4 bases from V and 4 bases from J; bases unmatched to any gene: 10. The CDR3 length is 17 residues. The germline gives CDR1 SGHTA, CDR2 FQGNSA. This CDR3 is CASSSATSGGRGETQYF. The CDR3 DNA sequence: TGTGCCAGCAGCTCGGCGACTAGCGGGGGCCGGGGAGAGACCCAGTACTTC.

V gene TRBV11-1 combines with J gene TRBJ2-7; tentative D call: TRBD2 (5 bases). Trimming left V 2 bases short and J 5 bases short, with 13 bases between. The CDR3 has 14 residues. CDR1 is SGHAT, CDR2 FQDESV, per germline (reference sequence). CDR3 in amino acids: CASSLRGSGNEQYF. CDR3 DNA sequence: TGTGCCAGCAGCTTAAGAGGGTCTGGGAACGAGCAGTACTTC.

The CDR3 nucleotides are TGTGCCAGCTCACCAACGAACAGGGGGGAAGCTTTCTTT. Protein sequence: CASSPTNRGEAFF. This chain uses TRBV18 with TRBJ1-1; 8 bases match TRBD1. Trimming cost V 2 bases and J 8 bases; bases outside gene matches: 4. CDR3 size: 13 residues. Germline V CDR1 and CDR2: KGHSH, LQKENI.

The rearrangement links TRBV30 to TRBJ1-1, with TRBD1 as a possible D gene (5 bases). The CDR3 extends over 16 amino acids. V was cut by 3 bases and J by 0 bases, with 17 bases left in between. Per the germline V gene, CDR1 is GTSNPN and CDR2 is SVGIG (reference sequence). The CDR3 DNA reads TGTGCCTGGAGCCCCGTGGGTGCAGGGATGAACACTGAAGCTTTCTTT. Translated: CAWSPVGAGMNTEAFF. The variable domain in full, with the rest retrieved from reference TRBV30 and TRBJ1-1, is SQTIHQWPATLVQPVGSPLSLECTVEGTSNPNLYWYRQAAGRGLQLLFYSVGIGQISSEVPQNLSASRPQDRQFILSSKKLLLSDSGFYLCAWSPVGAGMNTEAFFGQGTRLTVV.

The chain combines TRBV6-4 with TRBJ2-1; D not certain. CDR1 and CDR2 from the germline V gene are MRHNA and SNTAGT. Trimming removed 6 bases at V and 2 bases at J, with 8 bases between. This CDR3 is 13 amino acids long. As DNA, the CDR3 is TGTGCCAGCAGCCCTTCGGCCTACAATGAGCAGTTCTTC. Translating gives CASSPSAYNEQFF.

The chain recombines TRBV19 with TRBJ1-1; unclear D gene. V was trimmed by 9 bases and J by 1 base, leaving 9 bases between them. Germline CDR1 is LNHDA and CDR2 is SQIVND (reference sequence). This CDR3 contains 12 residues. CDR3 in amino acids: CASQHRNTEAFF. The CDR3, as DNA: TGTGCCAGCCAACACAGGAACACTGAAGCTTTCTTT.

On this clone itself: The identical CDR3 is also encoded by other nucleotide sequences in the sample. The chain combines TRBV5-1 with TRBJ1-1, with D perhaps matching TRBD1 (6 bases). Germline loops: CDR1 SGHRS, CDR2 YFSETQ. Trimming took off 4 bases at V and 1 base at J, with 11 bases between the two ends. The CDR3 length is 14 residues. The CDR3 protein is CASSLGGGNTEAFF. DNA for the CDR3: TGCGCCAGCAGCCTGGGAGGGGGGAACACTGAAGCTTTCTTT.

CDR3 sequence reads: CASSFWPSGGANTDTQYF. The CDR3, as DNA: TGTGCCAGCAGCTTTTGGCCTAGCGGGGGGGCCAACACAGATACGCAGTATTTT. V gene TRBV7-3 combines with J gene TRBJ2-3, with 12 bases lining up with TRBD2. The germline V gene has CDR1 SGHTA and CDR2 FQGTGA. The CDR3 sequence is 18 residues long. The J segment lost 2 bases and the V segment lost 3 bases, leaving 9 bases of the junction unmatched.

The count of this clone is one. This chain connects TRBV5-1 to TRBJ2-5, with 7 bases that match TRBD1. V dropped 2 bases and J dropped 3; count of bases not matched to a gene: 13. The CDR3 length is 17 residues. CDR1 and CDR2 (germline): SGHRS, YFSETQ. The DNA for the CDR3 is TGCGCCAGCAGCTTAGAAGGGGGCCGACGTAACGAAGAGACCCAGTACTTC. This translates into CASSLEGGRRNEETQYF.

This chain connects TRBV6-1 to TRBJ1-5; D is undetermined. CDR1 is MNHNS and CDR2 is SASEGT in the germline V gene. V lost 2 bases and J 2 bases, leaving 13 bases between the germline ends. The CDR3 length is 16 residues. The chain's CDR3 is CASSEIGRQRNQPQHF. For the CDR3, the DNA is TGTGCCAGCAGTGAAATTGGCAGGCAACGCAATCAGCCCCAGCATTTT.

In regard to this clone: This CDR3 is also generated by other DNA sequences in the sample. The rearrangement links TRBV19 to TRBJ1-2, with 7 bases identical to TRBD1. V lost 4 bases to trimming and J lost 1 base; unmatched junction nucleotides: 0. The CDR3 is 13 amino acids. The germline CDR1 and CDR2 sequences are LNHDA and SQIVND (reference sequence). As DNA, the CDR3 is TGTGCCAGTAGTAGACAGGGTAACTATGGCTACACCTTC. This gives the protein CASSRQGNYGYTF.

V is TRBV27 and J is TRBJ2-5, with D uncertain. Trimming stripped 3 bases from V and 1 base from J, with 6 bases between. Germline lookup yields CDR1 MNHEY and CDR2 SMNVEV (reference sequence). This CDR3 is built from 13 residues. CDR3: CASSLQAQETQYF. The DNA for the CDR3 is TGTGCCAGCAGTTTGCAGGCCCAAGAGACCCAGTACTTC.

The rearrangement links TRBV19 to TRBJ2-1; 8 nucleotides match TRBD1. The CDR3 is 16 amino acids. V shed 0 bases and J 7 bases; nucleotides not matched to a gene: 8. Germline CDR1 reads LNHDA; CDR2 reads SQIVND (reference sequence). The CDR3 DNA reads as TGTGCCAGTAGTATAGAAGGACAGGGTCGGAGGAATGAGCAGTTCTTC. It specifies CASSIEGQGRRNEQFF.

The chain joins TRBV19 to TRBJ2-7; weak D call: TRBD1 (6 bases). The CDR3 consists of 15 residues. CDR1 and CDR2 from the germline V gene are LNHDA and SQIVND (reference sequence). The germline V and J ends were trimmed by 6 bases and 2 bases, with 17 bases remaining between them. CDR3 nucleotide sequence: TGTGCCAGTAGGCCCGCGACAGGTTCCACCTACGAGCAGTACTTC. It codes for CASRPATGSTYEQYF.

The chain combines TRBV6-6 with TRBJ2-2, with 11 positions matching TRBD2. The CDR3 extends over 17 amino acids. The germline V gene encodes CDR1 MNHNY and CDR2 SVGAGI (reference sequence). The ends lost 5 bases at V and 0 bases at J; junction bases unmatched: 5. Written as DNA, the CDR3 is TGTGCCAGCAGTCGATCTAGCGGGGGGTCGAACACCGGGGAGCTGTTTTTT. Residues: CASSRSSGGSNTGELFF.

This clone was detected once. One end of the junction varies from germline; a read error may be responsible. The gene calls are TRBV29-1 and TRBJ2-3; weak D call: TRBD2 (7 bases). The CDR3 covers 16 residues. Germline V gives CDR1 SQVTM, CDR2 ANQGSEA. DNA of the CDR3: TGCAGCGTCGAAGGGGGGGTGAGCACTCACATGGGTACGCAGTATTTT. Residues: CSVEGGVSTHMGTQYF.

This chain connects TRBV5-1 to TRBJ2-3; a weak D match, TRBD2 (5 bases). The CDR3 is made up of 16 amino acids. The ends were cut back, 0 bases at V and 1 base at J, with 12 bases in the middle. Germline V lookup: CDR1 SGHRS, CDR2 YFSETQ. The CDR3 coding sequence is TGCGCCAGCAGCTTGGCAAAGACTACCCGCACAGATACGCAGTATTTT. This encodes CASSLAKTTRTDTQYF.

The chain links TRBV7-8 to TRBJ1-4; TRBD1 matches at 8 bases. Losses at the gene ends were 2 bases for V and 12 bases for J; bases not matched to a gene: 23. CDR3 size: 19 residues. CDR1 and CDR2 from the germline V gene are SGHVS and FQNEAQ. The CDR3 DNA reads TGTGCCAGCAGCTTAAGACAGGAGATCGACAGGGGAGTAGGTGGTGAACTGTTTTTT. Translated, it gives CASSLRQEIDRGVGGELFF.

J is TRBJ1-5 and V is TRBV19, with 7 bases matching TRBD1. The CDR3 runs to 14 residues. Germline V gene sequence: CDR1 LNHDA, CDR2 SQIVND (reference sequence). The V segment lost 7 bases and the J segment 1 base; nucleotides outside the gene matches: 4. The CDR3 region has the DNA TGTGCCAGTACATCGGGACAGAGCAATCAGCCCCAGCATTTT. It codes for CASTSGQSNQPQHF.

CDR3 nucleotide sequence: TGCGCCAGCAGCCGAGGGAATGGACAGGGACGAGGCGAAAAACTGTTTTTT. Protein: CASSRGNGQGRGEKLFF. This chain links TRBV4-1 with TRBJ1-4; TRBD1 aligns across 8 bases. In germline, CDR1 is MGHRA, CDR2 YSYEKL. CDR3 length equals 17 residues. The trim removed 4 bases at V and 8 bases at J, leaving 15 bases unmatched.

This clone was counted ten times or more. The rearrangement links TRBV6-5 to TRBJ2-2, with TRBD1 matching over 8 bases. V was pared by 3 bases and J by 4 bases, with 4 bases of the junction left unmatched. The CDR3 has 15 amino acids. Germline loops: CDR1 MNHEY, CDR2 SVGAGI. CDR3 protein: CASSYGQGSTGELFF. The CDR3, as DNA: TGTGCCAGCAGTTATGGACAGGGTAGCACCGGGGAGCTGTTTTTT.